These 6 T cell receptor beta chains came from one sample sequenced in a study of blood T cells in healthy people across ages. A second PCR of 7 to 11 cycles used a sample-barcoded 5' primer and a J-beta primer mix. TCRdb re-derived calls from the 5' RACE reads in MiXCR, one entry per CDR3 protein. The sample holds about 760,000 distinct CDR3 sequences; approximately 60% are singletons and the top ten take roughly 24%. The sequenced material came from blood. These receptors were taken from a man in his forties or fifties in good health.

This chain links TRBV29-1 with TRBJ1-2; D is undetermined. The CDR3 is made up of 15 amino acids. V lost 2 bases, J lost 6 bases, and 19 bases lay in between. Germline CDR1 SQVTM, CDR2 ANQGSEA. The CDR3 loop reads CSVESRNGNDHGYTF. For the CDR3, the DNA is TGCAGCGTTGAAAGCAGAAATGGAAACGACCATGGCTACACCTTC.

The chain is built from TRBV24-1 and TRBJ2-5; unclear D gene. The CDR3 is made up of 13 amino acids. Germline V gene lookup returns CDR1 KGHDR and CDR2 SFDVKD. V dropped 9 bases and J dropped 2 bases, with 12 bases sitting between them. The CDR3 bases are TGTGCCACCGCCAGCAGGCTGCAAGAGACCCAGTACTTC. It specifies CATASRLQETQYF.

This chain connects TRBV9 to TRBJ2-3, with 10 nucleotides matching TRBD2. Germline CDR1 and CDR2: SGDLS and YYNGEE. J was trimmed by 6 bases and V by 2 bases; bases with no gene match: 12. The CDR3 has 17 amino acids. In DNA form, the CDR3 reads TGTGCCAGCAGCGTTGACCCGAGCGGGAGGGCCTTGGATACGCAGTATTTT. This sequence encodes CASSVDPSGRALDTQYF.

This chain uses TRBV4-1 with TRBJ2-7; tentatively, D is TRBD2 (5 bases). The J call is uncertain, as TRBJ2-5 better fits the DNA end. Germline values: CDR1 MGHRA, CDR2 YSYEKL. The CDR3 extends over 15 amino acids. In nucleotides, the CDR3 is TGCGCCAGCAGCCAAGGGCGCGGGTTGTTGGAGACCCAGTACTTC. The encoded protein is CASSQGRGLLETQYF.

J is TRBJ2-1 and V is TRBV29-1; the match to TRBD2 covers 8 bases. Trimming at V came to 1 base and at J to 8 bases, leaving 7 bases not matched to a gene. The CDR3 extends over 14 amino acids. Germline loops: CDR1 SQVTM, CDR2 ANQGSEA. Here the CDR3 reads CSVEVGSGSHEQFF. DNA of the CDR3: TGCAGCGTTGAAGTAGGAAGCGGGAGCCATGAGCAGTTCTTC.

CDR3 DNA: TGTGCCAGCATGGGGTTGAACACTGAAGCTTTCTTT. It is translated as CASMGLNTEAFF. The chain couples TRBV27 to TRBJ1-1; D is undetermined. Deletions cut 7 bases from V and 0 bases from J, with 6 bases between. CDR1 and CDR2 (germline): MNHEY, SMNVEV (reference sequence). This CDR3 is built from 12 residues.